This is a list of T cell receptor beta chains from one sample in a study of T cells in Graves' hyperthyroidism and ophthalmopathy. TCRdb re-derived calls from the multiplex PCR reads in MiXCR, one entry per CDR3 protein. The sample yields about 600,000 distinct CDR3 sequences, around 15% seen once. Specimen: blood. The receptors were gathered from a woman in her forties with Graves' ophthalmopathy. CDR3s include the opening cysteine and the closing phenylalanine or tryptophan. Fields, in order: D gene, V gene, J gene, clone size, CDR3 DNA, CDR3 protein. The D gene is left open where the match is weak. A clone size is listed for some rows: how often the clone was seen (once, few, many), or a class if it is expanded.

>TRBD2|TRBV6-1|TRBJ2-3|many
TGTGCCAGCAGTCCCTTCCGCTCGACTAGCGGGGGGGCAGATACGCAGTATTTT
CASSPFRSTSGGADTQYF
>.|TRBV5-1|TRBJ1-5|many
TGCGCCAGCAGCTTGGTGGCGGGGAATCAGCCCCAGCATTTT
CASSLVAGNQPQHF
>TRBD2|TRBV7-2|TRBJ2-3|many
TGTGCCAGCAGCCAACTAGCGGGGGGGCTGGATACGCAGTATTTT
CASSQLAGGLDTQYF
>.|TRBV12-3/TRBV12-4|TRBJ2-3|.
TGTGCCAGCCTAGGGGGCACAGATACGCAGTATTTT
CASLGGTDTQYF
>.|TRBV5-1|TRBJ1-1|.
TGCGCCAGCAGCTCGGGACCGGGGGAGGCTTTCTTT
CASSSGPGEAFF
>TRBD1|TRBV3-1|TRBJ2-1|many
TGTGCCAGCAGCCAAGGACAGGGGGGCAATGAGCAGTTCTTC
CASSQGQGGNEQFF
>.|TRBV2|TRBJ1-5|many
TGTGCCAGCAGTGAAGCGGGGCCCCTCTTTACAGGCCCCAATCAGCCCCAGCATTTT
CASSEAGPLFTGPNQPQHF
>.|TRBV19|TRBJ2-6|few
TGTGCCAGTAGGGGTTACTCTGGGGCCAACGTCCTGACTTTC
CASRGYSGANVLTF
>.|TRBV27|TRBJ2-1|few
TGTGCCAGCCGGGCCTCGGGATACAATGAGCAGTTCTTC
CASRASGYNEQFF
>TRBD1|TRBV7-9|TRBJ2-7|few
TGTGCCAGCAGCTTCCGACAGGGGGACTACGAGCAGTACTTC
CASSFRQGDYEQYF
>TRBD2|TRBV4-1|TRBJ2-7|few
TGCGCCAGCAGCTCCCTGGGAGGACTAGCGGGGGTTTACGAGCAGTACTTC
CASSSLGGLAGVYEQYF
>.|TRBV12-3/TRBV12-4|TRBJ1-1|many
TGTGCCAGCAGTTTAGCGCAGATGAACACTGAAGCTTTCTTT
CASSLAQMNTEAFF
>.|TRBV29-1|TRBJ2-2|.
TGCAACCCCAAGGGGGCGAACACCGGGGAGCTGTTTTTT
CNPKGANTGELFF
>TRBD2|TRBV7-2|TRBJ2-1|many
TGTGCCAGCAGCTCTGATGGCGGGGGACCCTCCTACAATGAGCAGTTCTTC
CASSSDGGGPSYNEQFF
>TRBD2|TRBV2|TRBJ2-7|.
TGTGCCAGCACCAGACTAGCGGACGAGCAGTACTTC
CASTRLADEQYF
>.|TRBV6-1|TRBJ2-1|many
TGTGCCAGCAGTGAAGCGTCAGCAGAAGGCTACAATGAGCAGTTCTTC
CASSEASAEGYNEQFF
>TRBD2|TRBV29-1|TRBJ2-1|few
TGCAGCCCGGGACTAGCGGGGGCCAATGAGCAGTTCTTC
CSPGLAGANEQFF
>.|TRBV2|TRBJ1-1|many
TGTGCCAGCACGAGGGTGATGAACACTGAAGCTTTCTTT
CASTRVMNTEAFF
>.|TRBV2|TRBJ1-2|many
TGTGCCAGCAGGAGAGAGGACAACTATGGCTACACCTTC
CASRREDNYGYTF
>TRBD2|TRBV6-4|TRBJ2-1|.
TGTGCCAGCAGTCCTAGCGGGGGGGCCACCTACAATGAGCAGTTCTTC
CASSPSGGATYNEQFF
>.|TRBV19|TRBJ2-1|.
TGTGCCAGTAGTATAGGGCCGACGAACACCAATGAGCAGTTCTTC
CASSIGPTNTNEQFF
>TRBD1|TRBV20-1|TRBJ1-1|many
TGCAGTGCTCGCCGGACAGGGGGCGCGACTGAAGCTTTCTTT
CSARRTGGATEAFF
>TRBD1|TRBV5-1|TRBJ2-2|.
TGCGCCAGCAGGACAGGGAGGAACACCGGGGAGCTGTTTTTT
CASRTGRNTGELFF
>.|TRBV27|TRBJ2-4|.
TGTGCCAGCAGTTTCCCTCTATCGAACATTCAGTACTTC
CASSFPLSNIQYF
>TRBD2|TRBV30|TRBJ2-3|few
TGTGCCTGGAGTCCCCCACTAGCGGGGGGGCGAGATACGCAGTATTTT
CAWSPPLAGGRDTQYF
>.|TRBV5-1|TRBJ2-3|many
TGCGCCAGCAGCTTGGTCCAAACGGGAGTTGCAGATACGCAGTATTTT
CASSLVQTGVADTQYF
>.|TRBV2|TRBJ2-3|many
TGTGCCAGCAGAGACAGGCCCACCACAGATACGCAGTATTTT
CASRDRPTTDTQYF
>TRBD2|TRBV6-1|TRBJ2-3|many
TGTGCCAGCAGTGATATGGGACTAGCGAACACAGATACGCAGTATTTT
CASSDMGLANTDTQYF
>TRBD1|TRBV2|TRBJ2-7|.
TGTGCCAGCAGACGGACAGGGGGCGATGTGACCGAGCAGTACTTC
CASRRTGGDVTEQYF
>.|TRBV6-1|TRBJ1-1|many
TGTGCCAGCAGTGCATCGACAGAGAACACTGAAGCTTTCTTT
CASSASTENTEAFF
>.|TRBV29-1|TRBJ1-1|.
TGCAGCGTTGAATACAGCAGGAGCACTGAAGCTTTCTTT
CSVEYSRSTEAFF
>.|TRBV2|TRBJ2-4|many
TGTGCCAGCAGTGATCGTATTGGATGGGGCATTCAGTACTTC
CASSDRIGWGIQYF
>.|TRBV20-1|TRBJ2-3|.
TGCAGTGCTAGATTTGGGACATCGAGAGATACGCAGTATTTT
CSARFGTSRDTQYF
>.|TRBV7-8|TRBJ1-3|.
TGTGCCAGCAGCTTAGGGACGACCTCTGGAAACACCATATATTTT
CASSLGTTSGNTIYF
>.|TRBV5-1|TRBJ1-5|.
TGCGCCAGCAGCTCGGTTGGTGGGCCGGACCAGCCCCAGCATTTT
CASSSVGGPDQPQHF
>.|TRBV12-5|TRBJ1-2|many
TGTGCTAGTGGTTTGGTCCGGGACAACTCTAACTATGGCTACACCTTC
CASGLVRDNSNYGYTF
>TRBD1|TRBV2|TRBJ1-6|many
TGTGCCAGCAGTCTGGGACAGGGTTCTGGTTCACCCCTCCACTTT
CASSLGQGSGSPLHF
>.|TRBV5-8|TRBJ2-1|many
TGTGCCAGCAGCTTGGTGGAGGGGCTCTACAATGAGCAGTTCTTC
CASSLVEGLYNEQFF
>TRBD2|TRBV28|TRBJ2-1|many
TGTGCCAGCAGCCCCGCGGGTTGGGCTAGCGGGAGGATCGATGAGCAGTTCTTC
CASSPAGWASGRIDEQFF
>.|TRBV5-1|TRBJ1-1|many
TGCGCCAGCAGCTTAACGGATTACACCTCGAACACTGAAGCTTTCTTT
CASSLTDYTSNTEAFF
>TRBD1|TRBV27|TRBJ1-6|.
TGTGCCAGCAGTCTTACCGGGACAGGGGTTTCACCCCTCCACTTT
CASSLTGTGVSPLHF
>TRBD2|TRBV12-3/TRBV12-4|TRBJ2-1|many
TGTGCCAGCAGCCGTTATAGCGGGGGGCCTGTAGGGAATGAGCAGTTCTTC
CASSRYSGGPVGNEQFF
>.|TRBV15|TRBJ1-2|.
TGTGCCACCAGCAGAAGCCGGACTAACTATGGCTACACCTTC
CATSRSRTNYGYTF
>.|TRBV11-2|TRBJ2-3|many
TGTGCCAGCAGCTTAGATTGGGCAGATACGCAGTATTTT
CASSLDWADTQYF
>.|TRBV11-2|TRBJ2-7|many
TGTGCCAGCAGCTTAGAGGTGGGGCCCTCCGTCTACGAGCAGTACTTC
CASSLEVGPSVYEQYF
>.|TRBV15|TRBJ1-5|.
TGTGCCACCGCCCGGGACCTCAATCAGCCCCAGCATTTT
CATARDLNQPQHF
>.|TRBV20-1|TRBJ1-5|many
TGCAGTGCTAGCCCAGGGAGCAATCAGCCCCAGCATTTT
CSASPGSNQPQHF
>.|TRBV18|TRBJ2-5|few
TGTGCCAGCTCCCTAAGACAGACACCTCAAGAGACCCAGTACTTC
CASSLRQTPQETQYF
>.|TRBV20-1|TRBJ1-2|many
TGCAGTGCCGTAGGGGGGGGACTTGGCTACACCTTC
CSAVGGGLGYTF
>.|TRBV6-1|TRBJ1-2|.
TGTGCCAGCACTGTGGGGATCGATGGCTACACCTTC
CASTVGIDGYTF
>TRBD2|TRBV3-1|TRBJ2-5|many
TGTGCCAGCAGCCAAGGCCTGGCAGCGGGGGGGCTGAAGACCCAGTACTTC
CASSQGLAAGGLKTQYF
>TRBD2|TRBV6-5|TRBJ2-5|many
TGTGCCAGCAGTTACCCGGGAGGCAAAGAGACCCAGTACTTC
CASSYPGGKETQYF